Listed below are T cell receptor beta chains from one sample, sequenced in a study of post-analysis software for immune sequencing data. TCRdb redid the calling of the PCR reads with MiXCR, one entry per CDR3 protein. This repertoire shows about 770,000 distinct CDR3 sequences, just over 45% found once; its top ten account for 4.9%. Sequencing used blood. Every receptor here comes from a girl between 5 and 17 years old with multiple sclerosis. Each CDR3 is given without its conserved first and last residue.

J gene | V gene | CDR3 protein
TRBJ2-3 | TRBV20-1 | SAGRTSGSVTDTQY
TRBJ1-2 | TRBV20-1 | SAKRTGLNGYT
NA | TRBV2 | ATKAGLRNEQY
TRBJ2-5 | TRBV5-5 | ASSFRPNSPETQY
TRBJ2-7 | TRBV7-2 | ASSWGQRTYEQY
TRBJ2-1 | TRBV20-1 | SARGGQGGHEQF
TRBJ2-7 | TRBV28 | ASTLRSSFYEQY
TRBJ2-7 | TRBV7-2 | ASSQTGATGEQY
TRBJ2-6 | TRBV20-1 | SARANVLT
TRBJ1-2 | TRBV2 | ASTRQTTNYGYT
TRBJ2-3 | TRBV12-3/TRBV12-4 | ASSLLVGVDSAVSTQY
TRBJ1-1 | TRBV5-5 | ASSLDRPNTEAF
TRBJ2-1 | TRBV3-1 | ASSPPWTSGGYEQF
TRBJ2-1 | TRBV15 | ATSRGTSAPSSYNEQF
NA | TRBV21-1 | ASSKVHRDPVIYEQY
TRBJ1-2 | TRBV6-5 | ASSYSSESYGYT
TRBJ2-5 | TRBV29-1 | SDLRGETQY
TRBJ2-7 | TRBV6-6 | ASSSPGASGRVKQY
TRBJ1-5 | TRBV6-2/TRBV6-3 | ASSYSEPNQPQH
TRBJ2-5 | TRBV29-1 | SVEGQLQETQY
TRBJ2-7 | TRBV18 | ASSQPPTSYEQY
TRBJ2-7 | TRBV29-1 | SVESQSNPYEQY
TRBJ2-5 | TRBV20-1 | SARRSETQY
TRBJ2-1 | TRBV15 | ATSRDRGPLGMGNQQF
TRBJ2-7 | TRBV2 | ASSEMEEGY
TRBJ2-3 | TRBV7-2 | ASTAGGRQPPDTQY
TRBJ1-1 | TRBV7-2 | ASSPPRANTEAF
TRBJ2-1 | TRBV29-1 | SVAGASYNEQF
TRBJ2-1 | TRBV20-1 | TPLERVGNEQF
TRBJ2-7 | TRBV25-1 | ASSEQDRAYEQY
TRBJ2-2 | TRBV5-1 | ASSARTGSDGELF
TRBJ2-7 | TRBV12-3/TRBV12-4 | ASREDRETSEQY
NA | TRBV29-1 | SVGDLDLYEQY